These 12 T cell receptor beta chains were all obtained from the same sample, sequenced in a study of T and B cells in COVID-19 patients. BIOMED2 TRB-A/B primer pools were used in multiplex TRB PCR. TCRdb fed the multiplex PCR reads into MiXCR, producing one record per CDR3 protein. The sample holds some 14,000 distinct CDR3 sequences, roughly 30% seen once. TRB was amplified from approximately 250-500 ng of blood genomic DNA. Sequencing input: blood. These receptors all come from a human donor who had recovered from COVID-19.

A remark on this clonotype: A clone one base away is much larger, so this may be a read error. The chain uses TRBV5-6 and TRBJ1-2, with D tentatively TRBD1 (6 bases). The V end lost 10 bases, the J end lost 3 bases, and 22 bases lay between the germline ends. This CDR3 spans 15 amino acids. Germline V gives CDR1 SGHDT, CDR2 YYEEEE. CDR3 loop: CAGVSGGWVDYGYTF. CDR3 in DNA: TGTGCCGGCGTCTCGGGGGGCTGGGTTGACTATGGCTACACCTTC.

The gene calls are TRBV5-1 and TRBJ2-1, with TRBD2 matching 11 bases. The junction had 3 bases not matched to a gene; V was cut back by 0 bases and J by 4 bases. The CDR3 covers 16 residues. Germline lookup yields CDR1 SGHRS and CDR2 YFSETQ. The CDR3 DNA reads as TGCGCCAGCAGCTTGGTGGGGACTAGCGGTTACAATGAGCAGTTCTTC. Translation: CASSLVGTSGYNEQFF.

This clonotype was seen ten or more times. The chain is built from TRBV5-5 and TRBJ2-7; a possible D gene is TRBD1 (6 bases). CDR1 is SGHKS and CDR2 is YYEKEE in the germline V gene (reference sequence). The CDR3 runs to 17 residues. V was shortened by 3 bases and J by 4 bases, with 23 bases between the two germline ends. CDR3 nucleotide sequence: TGTGCCAGCAGCTCACCTCGCCCGGACAGAGGCTTATACGAGCAGTACTTC. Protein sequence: CASSSPRPDRGLYEQYF.

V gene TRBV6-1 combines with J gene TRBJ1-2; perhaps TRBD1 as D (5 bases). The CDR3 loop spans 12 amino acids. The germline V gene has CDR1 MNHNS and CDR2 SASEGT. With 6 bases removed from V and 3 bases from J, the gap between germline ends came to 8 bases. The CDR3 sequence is CASRRGDYGYTF. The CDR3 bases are TGTGCCAGCAGAAGGGGTGACTATGGCTACACCTTC.

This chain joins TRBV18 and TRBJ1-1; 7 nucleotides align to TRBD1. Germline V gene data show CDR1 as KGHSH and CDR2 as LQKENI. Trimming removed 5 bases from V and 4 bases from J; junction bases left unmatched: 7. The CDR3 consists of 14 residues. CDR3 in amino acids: CASSSTGKSTEAFF. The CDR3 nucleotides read TGTGCCAGCTCATCGACAGGGAAGAGCACTGAAGCTTTCTTT.

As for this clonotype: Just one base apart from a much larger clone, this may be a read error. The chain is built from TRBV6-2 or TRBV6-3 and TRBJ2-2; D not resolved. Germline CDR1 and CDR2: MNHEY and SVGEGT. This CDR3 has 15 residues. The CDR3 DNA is TGTGCCATCAGTTTGTCAGACACCAACACCGGGGAGCTGTTTTTT. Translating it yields CAISLSDTNTGELFF.

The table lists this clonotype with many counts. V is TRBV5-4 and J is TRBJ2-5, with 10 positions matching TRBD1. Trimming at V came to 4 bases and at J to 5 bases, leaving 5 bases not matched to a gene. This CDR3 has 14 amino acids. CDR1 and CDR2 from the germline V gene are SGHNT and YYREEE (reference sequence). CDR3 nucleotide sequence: TGTGCCAGCAGCCGTGAGGACAGGGGGGAGACCCAGTACTTC. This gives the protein CASSREDRGETQYF.

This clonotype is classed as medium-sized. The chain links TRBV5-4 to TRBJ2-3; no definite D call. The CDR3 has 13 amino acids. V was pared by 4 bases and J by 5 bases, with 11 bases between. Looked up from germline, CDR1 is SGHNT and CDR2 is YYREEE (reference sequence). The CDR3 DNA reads TGTGCCAGCAGCCTGGTGCCTGGAGATACGCAGTATTTT. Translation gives CASSLVPGDTQYF. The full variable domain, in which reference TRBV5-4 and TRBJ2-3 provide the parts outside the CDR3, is ETGVTQSPTHLIKTRGQQVTLRCSSQSGHNTVSWYQQALGQGPQFIFQYYREEENGRGNFPPRFSGLQFPNYSSELNVNALELDDSALYLCASSLVPGDTQYFGPGTRLTVL.

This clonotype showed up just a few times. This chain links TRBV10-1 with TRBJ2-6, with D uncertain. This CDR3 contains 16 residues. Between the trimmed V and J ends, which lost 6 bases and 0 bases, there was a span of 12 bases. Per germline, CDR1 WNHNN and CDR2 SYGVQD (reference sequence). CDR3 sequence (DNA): TGCGCCAGCAGGAAGGAAACCGTCTCTGGGGCCAACGTCCTGACTTTC. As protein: CASRKETVSGANVLTF.

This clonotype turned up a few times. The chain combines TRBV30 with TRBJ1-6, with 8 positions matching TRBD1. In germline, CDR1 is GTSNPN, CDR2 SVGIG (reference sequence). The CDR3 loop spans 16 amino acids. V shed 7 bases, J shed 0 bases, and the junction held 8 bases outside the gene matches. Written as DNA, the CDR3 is TGTGCCTCCACGGGACAGGCGAGCTCCTATAATTCACCCCTCCACTTT. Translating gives CASTGQASSYNSPLHF.

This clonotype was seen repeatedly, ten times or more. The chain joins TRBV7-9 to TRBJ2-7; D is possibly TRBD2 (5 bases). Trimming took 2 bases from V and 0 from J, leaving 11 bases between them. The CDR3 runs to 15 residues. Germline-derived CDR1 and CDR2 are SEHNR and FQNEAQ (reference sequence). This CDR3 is CASSLFPSPSYEQYF. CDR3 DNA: TGTGCCAGCAGCTTATTTCCTAGCCCCTCCTACGAGCAGTACTTC.

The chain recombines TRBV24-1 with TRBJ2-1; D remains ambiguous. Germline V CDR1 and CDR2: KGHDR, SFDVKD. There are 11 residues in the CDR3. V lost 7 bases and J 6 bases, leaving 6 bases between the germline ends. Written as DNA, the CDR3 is TGTGCCACCAGGGACGGCAATGAGCAGTTCTTC. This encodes CATRDGNEQFF.